One sample yielded the 24 T cell receptor beta chains listed below, sequenced in a study of blood T cells in healthy people across ages. Together with a sample-barcoded 5' primer, a J-beta primer mix was included in a second PCR lasting about 7 to 11 cycles. TCRdb independently ran MiXCR on the 5' RACE reads; one entry per CDR3 protein. The profile shows under 1,100,000 distinct CDR3 sequences, around 27% of them singletons. This same sample was also part of a study on T cells of mothers and their children.

Sequences were obtained from blood. These receptors were collected from a girl under 10 years old in good health.

This clonotype was observed a few times. The chain links TRBV5-6 to TRBJ1-5; 7 nucleotides agree with TRBD1. Unmatched junction bases numbered 3, after V lost 2 bases and J lost 4 bases. The CDR3 consists of 14 residues. CDR1 is SGHDT and CDR2 is YYEEEE in the germline V gene. CDR3 sequence (DNA): TGTGCCAGCAGCTTACAGGGGACGAATCAGCCCCAGCATTTT. This sequence encodes CASSLQGTNQPQHF.

V gene TRBV27 combines with J gene TRBJ2-5; D is perhaps TRBD1 (6 bases). The CDR3 contains 15 residues. Germline V gene data show CDR1 as MNHEY and CDR2 as SMNVEV (reference sequence). Trimming left V 5 bases short and J 6 bases short, with 19 bases between. The CDR3 coding sequence is TGTGCCAGCAGTACTGGACCCCAGGGGCTAAAGACCCAGTACTTC. Translation: CASSTGPQGLKTQYF.

The table lists this clonotype with a few counts. The V call is TRBV9, the J call TRBJ2-4, with D unclear. CDR1 is SGDLS, CDR2 YYNGEE, per germline. This CDR3 is built from 13 residues. V was cut by 4 bases and J by 8 bases, with 13 bases left in between. CDR3 residues: CASSPPNRYIQYF. CDR3 coding DNA: TGTGCCAGCAGCCCTCCTAATAGATACATTCAGTACTTC.

This chain connects TRBV7-9 to TRBJ1-1; D is uncertain. The germline V gene has CDR1 SEHNR and CDR2 FQNEAQ (reference sequence). Trimming removed 0 bases at V and 5 bases at J, with 13 bases between. The CDR3 is made up of 15 amino acids. CDR3 sequence reads: CASSLAAGSDTEAFF. The CDR3 coding sequence is TGTGCCAGCAGCTTAGCGGCGGGTTCAGATACTGAAGCTTTCTTT.

This clonotype has only a few counts. The chain employs TRBV12-3 or TRBV12-4 and TRBJ2-7, with D possibly being TRBD2 (7 bases). Deletions cut 6 bases from V and 3 bases from J, with 12 bases between. CDR3 size: 13 residues. The CDR3 bases are TGTGCCAGCAGAATTAGGGGGGGCTACGAGCAGTACTTC. Translated: CASRIRGGYEQYF.

In this sample, this clonotype turned up a few times. The chain couples TRBV29-1 to TRBJ1-6, with D unresolved. Germline V lookup: CDR1 SQVTM, CDR2 ANQGSEA. The germline V and J ends were trimmed by 7 bases and 9 bases, with 19 bases remaining between them. This CDR3 is built from 14 residues. CDR3 bases: TGCAGCGCCCCTGCTTATCGGCAGGCTTCACCCCTCCACTTT. It translates to CSAPAYRQASPLHF. Together with reference TRBV29-1 and TRBJ1-6, the CDR3 gives the full variable domain: SAVISQKPSRDICQRGTSLTIQCQVDSQVTMMFWYRQQPGQSLTLIATANQGSEATYESGFVIDKFPISRPNLTFSTLTVSNMSPEDSSIYLCSAPAYRQASPLHFGNGTRLTVT.

Only a few counts were recorded for this clonotype. The chain carries TRBV29-1 and TRBJ1-1, with unresolved D. The CDR3 contains 14 residues. V was trimmed by 5 bases and J by 1 base, leaving 14 bases between them. Germline V lookup: CDR1 SQVTM, CDR2 ANQGSEA. CDR3 DNA sequence: TGCAGCGTTTATGGAGCCGCGGGGAACACTGAAGCTTTCTTT. Its protein product is CSVYGAAGNTEAFF.

Only a few counts were recorded for this clonotype. This chain connects TRBV29-1 to TRBJ2-1, with TRBD2 identical over 10 bases. The J call is uncertain, as TRBJ2-7 better fits the DNA end. CDR3 size: 15 residues. CDR1 is SQVTM and CDR2 is ANQGSEA in the germline V gene. The CDR3 spells CSVVVASGSGYEQYF. DNA of the CDR3: TGCAGCGTTGTTGTTGCTAGCGGGAGTGGTTACGAGCAGTACTTC.

The rearrangement joins TRBV7-2 to TRBJ2-5; 8 nucleotides agree with TRBD2. The J call may not be correct, given that the DNA end is closer to TRBJ2-7. The CDR3 spans 14 residues. The germline V gene has CDR1 SGHTA and CDR2 FQGNSA. As DNA, the CDR3 is TGTGCCAGCAGCTTAGTCGGGAGGGCCCTCGAGCAGTACTTC. This codes for CASSLVGRALEQYF.

The rearrangement links TRBV7-9 to TRBJ1-4; D is uncertain. Per germline, CDR1 SEHNR and CDR2 FQNEAQ (reference sequence). This CDR3 contains 9 residues. The ends were cut back, 10 bases at V and 8 bases at J, with 5 bases in the middle. The DNA of the CDR3 is TGTGCCATCGAAGAAAAACTGTTTTTT. It codes for CAIEEKLFF.

The rearrangement joins TRBV20-1 to TRBJ2-2, with TRBD1 matching 7 bases. Trimming at V came to 1 base and at J to 3 bases, leaving 5 bases not matched to a gene. From germline, CDR1 is DFQATT and CDR2 SNEGSKA (reference sequence). The CDR3 is made up of 15 amino acids. Here the CDR3 reads CSARGTGLDTGELFF. CDR3 DNA: TGCAGTGCTAGAGGGACAGGTCTCGACACCGGGGAGCTGTTTTTT.

This clonotype was observed a few times. The CDR3 does not close with the conserved phenylalanine or tryptophan, likely indicating a read error. J is TRBJ2-7 and V is TRBV7-8, with D hard to call. V lost 2 bases and J lost 5, with 13 bases in between. CDR3 length equals 14 residues. Per the germline V gene, CDR1 is SGHVS and CDR2 is FQNEAQ. The chain's CDR3 is CASSLRLLDHEQYL. In DNA form, the CDR3 reads TGTGCCAGCAGCTTACGCTTATTAGACCACGAGCAGTACCTC.

The chain has TRBV6-6 and TRBJ1-1; TRBD1 matches at 10 bases. The V and J ends lost 5 bases and 7 bases, in that order; junction bases with no gene match: 4. The CDR3 is 13 amino acids. In germline, CDR1 is MNHNY, CDR2 SVGAGI (reference sequence). The CDR3 bases are TGTGCCAGCAGTGACAGGGGGCGGGGTGAAGCTTTCTTT. Protein product: CASSDRGRGEAFF.

DNA for the CDR3: TGTGCCAGCAGTCCCTGGACAGGGGGCGCATCTAATGAAAAACTGTTTTTT. Translation: CASSPWTGGASNEKLFF. V and J are TRBV28 and TRBJ1-4; 11 bases agree with TRBD1. This CDR3 spans 17 amino acids. With V trimmed by 5 bases and J by 3 bases, 8 bases remained unmatched. Germline V lookup: CDR1 MDHEN, CDR2 SYDVKM.

The rearrangement joins TRBV20-1 to TRBJ1-2; D is unclear. Germline V gene sequence: CDR1 DFQATT, CDR2 SNEGSKA (reference sequence). This CDR3 has 11 amino acids. Trimming pared 5 bases from V and 8 bases from J, leaving 12 bases between. CDR3 DNA sequence: TGCAGTGCTTCCCACACGGGAGGCTACACCTTC. The encoded protein is CSASHTGGYTF.

This chain joins TRBV29-1 and TRBJ2-1, with TRBD2 identical over 14 bases. The CDR3 contains 14 residues. The V and J ends lost 7 bases and 6 bases, in that order; junction bases with no gene match: 5. Germline V lookup: CDR1 SQVTM, CDR2 ANQGSEA. CDR3 region: CSGIGTSGSNEQFF. As DNA, the CDR3 is TGCAGCGGAATCGGGACTAGCGGGAGCAATGAGCAGTTCTTC.

The chain recombines TRBV9 with TRBJ2-3; D may be TRBD2 (5 bases). The CDR3 covers 17 residues. The V end was cut by 2 bases, the J end by 5 bases, with 21 bases between. CDR1 is SGDLS and CDR2 is YYNGEE in the germline V gene. The CDR3 is CASSVKAVHLGRDTQYF. The CDR3 bases are TGTGCCAGCAGCGTCAAAGCGGTCCATTTGGGTCGAGATACGCAGTATTTT. Drawing the rest from reference TRBV9 and TRBJ2-3, the complete variable domain is DSGVTQTPKHLITATGQRVTLRCSPRSGDLSVYWYQQSLDQGLQFLIQYYNGEERAKGNILERFSAQQFPDLHSELNLSSLELGDSALYFCASSVKAVHLGRDTQYFGPGTRLTVL.

V gene TRBV3-1 combines with J gene TRBJ2-1; D ambiguous. V lost 2 bases, J lost 5 bases, and 7 bases lay in between. This CDR3 region has 13 residues. Germline lookup yields CDR1 LGHDT and CDR2 YNNKEL (reference sequence). The CDR3 sequence is CASSQFRNNEQFF. The CDR3 coding sequence is TGTGCCAGCAGCCAATTTCGAAACAATGAGCAGTTCTTC.

The CDR3 nucleotides read TGTGCCACCAGTGATTTTCAGGAGACCCAGTACTTC. This codes for CATSDFQETQYF. The chain carries TRBV24-1 and TRBJ2-5; unclear D gene. From germline, CDR1 is KGHDR and CDR2 SFDVKD. V gave up 1 base and J gave up 5 bases, with 4 bases separating them. The CDR3 runs 12 residues.

This clonotype has more than one count but fewer than ten. This chain links TRBV4-1 with TRBJ1-5; D is uncertain. In germline, CDR1 is MGHRA, CDR2 YSYEKL. The germline V and J ends were trimmed by 2 bases and 4 bases, with 12 bases remaining between them. The CDR3 is 15 residues long. The CDR3 protein is CASSQLSAENQPQHF. The CDR3 bases are TGCGCCAGCAGCCAATTATCGGCAGAGAATCAGCCCCAGCATTTT.

This chain uses TRBV29-1 with TRBJ1-1, with D hard to call. This CDR3 region has 12 residues. Trimming took 2 bases from V and 1 from J, leaving 5 bases between them. The germline V gene encodes CDR1 SQVTM and CDR2 ANQGSEA. The CDR3 loop is CSVEYQNTEAFF. In DNA form, the CDR3 reads TGCAGCGTTGAATATCAGAACACTGAAGCTTTCTTT.

This sequence joins TRBV18 and TRBJ2-2, with no clear D. Germline V gives CDR1 KGHSH, CDR2 LQKENI. V shed 1 base and J shed 8 bases, with 8 bases lying between them. This CDR3 is built from 13 residues. The CDR3 loop reads CASSPLDAGELFF. Written as DNA, the CDR3 is TGTGCCAGCTCACCACTGGATGCGGGGGAGCTGTTTTTT.

This clonotype was seen a few times. V gene TRBV19 combines with J gene TRBJ1-4; D is unresolved. This CDR3 spans 16 amino acids. The ends were cut back, 7 bases at V and 8 bases at J, with 23 bases in the middle. Germline values: CDR1 LNHDA, CDR2 SQIVND (reference sequence). CDR3 residues: CASTPEVVALGEKLFF. Written as DNA, the CDR3 is TGTGCCAGTACCCCGGAGGTTGTAGCCCTCGGAGAAAAACTGTTTTTT. Using reference TRBV19 and TRBJ1-4 for the parts outside the CDR3, the full variable domain is DGGITQSPKYLFRKEGQNVTLSCEQNLNHDAMYWYRQDPGQGLRLIYYSQIVNDFQKGDIAEGYSVSREKKESFPLTVTSAQKNPTAFYLCASTPEVVALGEKLFFGSGTQLSVL.

The chain joins TRBV5-1 to TRBJ2-1; the match to TRBD2 covers 9 bases. This CDR3 contains 16 residues. After removal of 3 bases from V and 8 bases from J, the junction contained 12 bases not matched to a gene. Germline V gene lookup returns CDR1 SGHRS and CDR2 YFSETQ. The CDR3: CASSSIAGETSYEQFF. DNA for the CDR3: TGCGCCAGCAGCTCCATAGCGGGAGAGACGTCTTATGAGCAGTTCTTC.